This T cell receptor (beta chain) was captured in a study of regulatory T cells in long-lasting Graves disease (dated by TCRdb to about 2021). With respect to the entire study: Antithyroid drugs had been taken for less than 3 months by newly diagnosed Graves' disease patients. The study was conducted in China and was registered as a clinical trial. A total of approximately 35 samples underwent TCR sequencing: about 13 from persistent and some 20 from newly diagnosed Graves' disease patients. Persistent Graves' disease patients were compared with newly diagnosed Graves' disease patients by peripheral blood TCR sequencing and RNA sequencing. Overall study outcomes, separate from this receptor: Because the primary lesion, thyroid tissue, could not be accessed, the study looked at peripheral blood alone. Lower TCR Shannon entropy and fewer highly expanded clones were observed in persistent Graves' disease patients than in newly diagnosed patients, which suggested clonal expansion. The small sample size was acknowledged by the authors as a limitation that may reduce accuracy. More public clonotypes were shared among persistent patients (about 2,800) than among newly diagnosed patients (more than 900). Sequencing and analysis were restricted to the TCR beta chain. TRBV28, TRBJ1-2 and TRBJ2-5 were preferentially used in persistent disease, while TRBV20-1 and TRBJ2-1 were favored in newly diagnosed disease.

Compared with germline, V lacks 3 bases and J lacks 2 bases; bases without a gene match: 3. The CDR3 goes from the cysteine to the phenylalanine over 15 residues. Of all the DNA, just the CDR3 is kept, 45 bases in frame from base 1. The germline V gene yields SGHTA for CDR1 and FQGTGA for CDR2. The protocol used for the library was multiplex PCR. Sequencing used an Illumina HiSeq 4000. To build TCR beta libraries, CDR3 regions were amplified by Arm-PCR using iRepertoire HTBI primers. Gel purification was performed on PCR products prior to sequencing. The authors processed their data as follows. A total of fewer than 80 TRBV and under 15 TRBJ segments were identified across samples and were used for gene usage analysis of CDR3 amino acid clonotypes. COPE and FqMerger were used to merge filtered high-quality paired reads into contigs. BLAST was used to align contigs to IMGT TRBV, TRBD and TRBJ reference genes, with CDR3 defined following IMGT. Clonotypes above 0.1% frequency were classified as highly expanded clones. Shannon entropy was used to measure repertoire diversity, and the Gini coefficient was used to measure V-J evenness. Clonotypes shared by more than one individual were considered public. TCRdb reanalyzed the raw reads on its own, using fastp at Q25 for trimming and MiXCR for clone calling, and kept in-frame beta chains. Each CDR3 protein appears once, grouped with its most common genes and DNA. The V and J calls follow TCRdb's processing rather than the paper's. The sample table lists approximately 490,000 distinct CDR3 sequences, 15% to 20% of them with a count of one. The top ten constitute approximately 12% of the sample.

This clonotype came up many times. The antigen this receptor binds is unknown. Base qualities are missing; no much larger clone stands one base away. The time point label for this specimen denotes: newly diagnosed GD, antithyroid drugs for less than 3 months. For both TCR sequencing and RNA sequencing, RNA was extracted from PBMCs in TRIzol. The diagnosis of Graves' disease was made according to American Thyroid Association guidelines. Patients for the study were recruited at an endocrinology department in Xi'an, China. Each patient gave about 9.1 milliliters of peripheral blood, collected in an EDTA anticoagulant tube. Ficoll Paque Plus density gradient separation was used to isolate PBMCs, and no further T cell sorting was performed. An Agilent 2100 Bioanalyzer and agarose gel were used to assess RNA quality, and a NanoDrop 2000 was used to measure RNA concentration. The same data also contributed to another study, on T cells in Graves' hyperthyroidism and ophthalmopathy. The second investigation adds: Stable Graves' hyperthyroidism was defined as no progression to ophthalmopathy during 18 months of follow-up. Hyperthyroidism patients were newly diagnosed, with disease duration under 2 months, and aged 18 to 65 years. The study excluded patients with uncontrolled infections, other autoimmune diseases, pregnancy or lactation. Diagnoses were based on clinical symptoms, serum thyroxine and TRAb, thyroid ultrasound and orbital computed tomography. The first round of RT-PCR for the TCR CDR3 was performed with the HTBI primer set and the Qiagen OneStep RT-PCR kit. Most expanded thyroid clonotypes (frequency above 0.001) were also found in blood, which suggests that blood repertoires may mirror thyroid immune responses. A 13 V-J signature model separated ophthalmopathy from stable hyperthyroidism, with about 90% sensitivity and about 81% specificity in cross-validation and 80%/75% in testing. In validation, progression to ophthalmopathy was predicted by the model with nearly 71% sensitivity and roughly 72% specificity, a median of roughly six months before onset. To identify distinguishing TCR V-J signatures, a discovery cohort of around 100 patients was used, comprising 43 with Graves' ophthalmopathy and 55 to 65 with stable Graves' hyperthyroidism. Prospective prediction of ophthalmopathy was tested in an independent validation cohort consisting of 18 hyperthyroidism patients and more than 15 patients who later progressed to ophthalmopathy. The 75 to 100 discovery patients were randomly split 7:3 into training and test sets. In about 6 Graves' hyperthyroidism patients, the study also compared T-cell repertoires from thyroid tissue with T-cell repertoires from blood. After blood sampling, hyperthyroidism patients were treated with methimazole at a starting dose of 30 mg daily, and ophthalmopathy patients were treated with high-dose intravenous methylprednisolone. A second multiplex PCR round built the libraries, followed by size selection and purification. The libraries were sequenced on an Illumina HiSeq2000 using paired-end 100 bp reads. SOAPnuke was used to process the raw data, throwing out any read that contained adapters or uncalled bases, had a mean Phred below 15, or lacked an exact constant-primer or identifier match. High-quality paired reads were merged with COPE v1.2.5, and unique nucleotide sequences were defined as clonotypes. Clonotypes were aligned to IMGT TRBV, TRBD and TRBJ reference segments using MiTCR v1.1. Only V-J combinations with frequency above 0.0001, covering 99% to 99.2% of repertoires, were analysed. A TCS score was defined as the ratio between F50 (clonal expansion) and ExV (chaos), using BLOSUM62-based TCRdist between CDR3 peptides within each V-J. Welch's t-statistics and random forest reduced some 510 V-J features to around 14, which were used in a naive Bayes classifier (R e1071). Sample size was not statistically predetermined, and blinding of investigators to group allocation was not performed. The paper describes TCR Vbeta CDR3 sequencing of 135 peripheral blood samples, made up of 43 ophthalmopathy patients, approximately 76 hyperthyroidism patients and 17 progressor patients.

Here the sequenced sample was peripheral blood mononuclear cells (PBMCs), taken at new diagnosis, from a patient treated with antithyroid drugs. The rearranged segments are TRBV7-3 and TRBJ2-7; the central 11 bases match TRBD1. This sequence was found in a man aged 35-49 years with Graves disease. Donor details come from another sample of the same person, matched by shared clones. This receptor has the CDR3 CASSLQGQGAYEQYF. The sequenced DNA: TGTGCCAGCAGCTTGCAGGGACAGGGGGCCTACGAGCAGTACTTC.